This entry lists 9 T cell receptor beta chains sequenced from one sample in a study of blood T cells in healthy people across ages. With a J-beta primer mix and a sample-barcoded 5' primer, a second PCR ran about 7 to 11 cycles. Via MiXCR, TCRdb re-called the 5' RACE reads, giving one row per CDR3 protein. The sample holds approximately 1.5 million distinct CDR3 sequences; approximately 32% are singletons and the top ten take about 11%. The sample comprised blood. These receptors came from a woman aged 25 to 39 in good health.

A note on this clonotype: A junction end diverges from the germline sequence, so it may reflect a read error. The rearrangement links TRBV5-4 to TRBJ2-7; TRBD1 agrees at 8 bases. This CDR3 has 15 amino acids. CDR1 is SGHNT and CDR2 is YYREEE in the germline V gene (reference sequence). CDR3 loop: CANSFGQGGSYEQYF. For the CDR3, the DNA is TGTGCCAACAGCTTCGGACAGGGAGGTTCCTACGAGCAGTACTTC.

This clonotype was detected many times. Here the CDR3 DNA reads TGTGCCAGCAGCCAAGGGCGGGGCTATCAGCCCCAGCATTTT. This codes for CASSQGRGYQPQHF. The gene calls are TRBV4-2 and TRBJ1-5; D possibly corresponds to TRBD1 (5 bases). The CDR3 length is 14 residues. Trimming pared 1 base from V and 5 bases from J, leaving 9 bases between. Germline assignment: CDR1 LGHNA and CDR2 YNFKEQ.

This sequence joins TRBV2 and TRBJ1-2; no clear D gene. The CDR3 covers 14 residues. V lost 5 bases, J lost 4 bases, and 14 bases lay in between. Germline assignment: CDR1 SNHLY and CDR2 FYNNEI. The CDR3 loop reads CASSSSDIPYGYTF. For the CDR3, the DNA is TGTGCCAGCAGTTCTTCCGACATACCCTATGGCTACACCTTC. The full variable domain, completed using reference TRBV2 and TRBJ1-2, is EPEVTQTPSHQVTQMGQEVILRCVPISNHLYFYWYRQILGQKVEFLVSFYNNEISEKSEIFDDQFSVERPDGSNFTLKIRSTKLEDSAMYFCASSSSDIPYGYTFGSGTRLTVV.

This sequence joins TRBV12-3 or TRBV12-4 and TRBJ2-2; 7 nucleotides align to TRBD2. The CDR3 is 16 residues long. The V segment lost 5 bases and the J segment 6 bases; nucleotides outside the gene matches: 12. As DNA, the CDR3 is TGTGCCAGCAGTCGAGATGCGGGGGTGGGCGCCGGGGAGCTGTTTTTT. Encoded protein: CASSRDAGVGAGELFF.

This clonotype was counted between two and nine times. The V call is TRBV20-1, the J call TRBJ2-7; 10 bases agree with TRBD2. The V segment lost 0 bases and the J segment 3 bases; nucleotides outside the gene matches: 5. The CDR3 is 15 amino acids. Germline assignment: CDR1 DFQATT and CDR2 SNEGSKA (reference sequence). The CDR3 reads CSARDVPSGSYEQYF. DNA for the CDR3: TGCAGTGCTAGAGATGTCCCTAGCGGGAGCTACGAGCAGTACTTC.

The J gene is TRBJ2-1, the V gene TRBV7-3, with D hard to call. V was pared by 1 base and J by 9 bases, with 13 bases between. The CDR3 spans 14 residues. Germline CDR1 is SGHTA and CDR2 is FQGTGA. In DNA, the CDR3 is TGTGCCAGCAGCTTAATGGCCGTCGAAGGTGAGCAGTTCTTC. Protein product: CASSLMAVEGEQFF.

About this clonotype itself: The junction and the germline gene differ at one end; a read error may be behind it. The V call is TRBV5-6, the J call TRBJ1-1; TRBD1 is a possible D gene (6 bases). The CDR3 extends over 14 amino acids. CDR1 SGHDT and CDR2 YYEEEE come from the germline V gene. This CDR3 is CAGSLAGGLTEAFF. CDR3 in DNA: TGTGCCGGCAGCTTGGCGGGGGGGCTCACTGAAGCTTTCTTT.

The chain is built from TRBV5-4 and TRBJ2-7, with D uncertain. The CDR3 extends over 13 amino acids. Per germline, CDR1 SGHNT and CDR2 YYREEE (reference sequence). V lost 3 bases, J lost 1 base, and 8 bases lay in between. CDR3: CASSSDKSYEQYF. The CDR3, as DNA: TGTGCCAGCAGCTCTGACAAGTCCTACGAGCAGTACTTC.

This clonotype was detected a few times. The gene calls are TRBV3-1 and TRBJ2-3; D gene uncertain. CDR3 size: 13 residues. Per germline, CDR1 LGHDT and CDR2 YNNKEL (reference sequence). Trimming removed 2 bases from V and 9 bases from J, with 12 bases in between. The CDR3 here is CASSQSSRDTQYF. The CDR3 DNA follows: TGTGCCAGCAGCCAATCCTCTAGAGACACGCAGTATTTT.